This TCR beta chain came from a study of T cells in Graves' hyperthyroidism and ophthalmopathy. RNA transcripts yielded amplified TCR beta CDR3 regions. The TCR CDR3 was amplified in a first-round RT-PCR using the HTBI primer set. TCRdb reprocessed the multiplex PCR reads via MiXCR and lists one record per CDR3 protein. The sample has under 450,000 distinct CDR3 sequences, 15% to 18% seen once. The germline V gene encodes CDR1 GTSNPN and CDR2 SVGIG (reference sequence). V shed 3 bases and J 10 bases; nucleotides not matched to a gene: 7. This CDR3 is built from 13 residues. Patients between 18 and 65 years old had hyperthyroidism, newly diagnosed and lasting under 2 months. This clonotype has ten or more counts. Antigen: not known. Study outcomes and limitations: Also found in blood were most expanded thyroid clonotypes above 0.001. Ophthalmopathy, as predicted by the model, came a median 6.5 months after the prediction.

The sequencing sample was made of blood. The chain links TRBV30 to TRBJ1-4; TRBD1 agrees at 8 bases. This TCR was recovered from a woman under 30 with Graves' hyperthyroidism. The CDR3: CAWRGQGSGKLFF. As DNA, the CDR3 is TGTGCCTGGAGAGGACAGGGAAGTGGAAAACTGTTTTTT.